This record covers a single T cell receptor beta chain. What it binds is unknown. CDR3 size: 12 residues. The germline V gene encodes CDR1 MNHNY and CDR2 SVGAGI (reference sequence). Trimming took off 8 bases at V and 2 bases at J, with 6 bases between the two ends. This sample was taken from a study of cytomegalovirus exposure and HLA in healthy donors. Background on the study: Some 85 million unique TCRs, all from HLA-typed donors, were included in an early release of the data.

Whole-study findings and limits: Equally common other TCR beta chains were less clonally expanded than HLA-associated ones, a later analysis found. Serostatus for CMV was the only available immune exposure information.

The PCR used 60 Vbeta and 13 Jbeta primers. Libraries were prepared by immunoSEQ multiplex PCR; TCRdb keeps only in-frame clonotypes and omits some of them. The sample lists 100,000 to 150,000 clones, roughly 84% occurring once. V and J are TRBV6-6 and TRBJ2-2; D might be TRBD2 (5 bases). The origin of this receptor is a man aged 50-59 years in good health and CMV-seronegative. Sequenced sample: PBMCs. The CDR3 bases are TGTGCCAGCGAGGGTAACACCGGGGAGCTGTTTTTT. Residues: CASEGNTGELFF.